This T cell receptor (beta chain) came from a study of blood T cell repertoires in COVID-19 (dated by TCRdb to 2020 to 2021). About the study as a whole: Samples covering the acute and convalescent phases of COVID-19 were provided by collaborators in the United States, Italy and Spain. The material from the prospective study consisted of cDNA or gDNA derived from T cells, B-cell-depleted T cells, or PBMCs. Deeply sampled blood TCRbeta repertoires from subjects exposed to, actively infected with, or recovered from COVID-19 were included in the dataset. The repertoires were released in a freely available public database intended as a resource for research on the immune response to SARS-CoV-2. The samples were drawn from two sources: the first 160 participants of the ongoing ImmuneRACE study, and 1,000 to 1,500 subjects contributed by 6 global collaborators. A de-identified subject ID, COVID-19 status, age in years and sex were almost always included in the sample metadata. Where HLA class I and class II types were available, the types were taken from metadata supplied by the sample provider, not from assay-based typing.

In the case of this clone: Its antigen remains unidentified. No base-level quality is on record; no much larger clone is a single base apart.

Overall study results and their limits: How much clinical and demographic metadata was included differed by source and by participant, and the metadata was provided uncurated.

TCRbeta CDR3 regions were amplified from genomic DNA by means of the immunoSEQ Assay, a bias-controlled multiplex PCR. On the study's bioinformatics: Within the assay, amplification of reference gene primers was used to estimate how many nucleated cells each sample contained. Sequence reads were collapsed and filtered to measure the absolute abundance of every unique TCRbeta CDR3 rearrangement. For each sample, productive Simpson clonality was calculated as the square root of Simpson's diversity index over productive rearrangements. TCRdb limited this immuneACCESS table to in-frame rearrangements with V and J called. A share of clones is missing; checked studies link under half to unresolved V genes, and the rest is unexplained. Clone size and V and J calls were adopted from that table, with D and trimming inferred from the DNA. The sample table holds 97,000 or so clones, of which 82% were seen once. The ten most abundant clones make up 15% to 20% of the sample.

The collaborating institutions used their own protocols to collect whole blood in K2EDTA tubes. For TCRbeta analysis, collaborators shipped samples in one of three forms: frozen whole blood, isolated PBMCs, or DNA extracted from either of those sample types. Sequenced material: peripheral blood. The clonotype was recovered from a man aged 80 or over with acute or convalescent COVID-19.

The CDR3 protein is CASSLRQGGLNSPLHF. The nucleotide sequence is TGCGCCAGCAGCTTAAGACAGGGGGGACTCAATTCACCCCTCCACTTT. Recombination linked TRBV5-1 to TRBJ1-6; 9 central bases correspond to TRBD1. Spanning cysteine to phenylalanine, the CDR3 consists of 16 amino acids. The DNA shown is the 48-base CDR3, in frame from base 1. The germline V end is reduced by 2 bases and the J end by 7 bases; junction bases left unmatched: 7. As encoded in the germline V gene, CDR1 is SGHRS while CDR2 is YFSETQ.